This note documents a single T cell receptor (beta chain) sequence. Its antigen is undetermined. Built from TCR beta cDNA, the libraries had unique molecular identifiers in them. TCRdb passed the PCR reads through MiXCR, listing each CDR3 protein once. The sample yields about 540,000 distinct CDR3 sequences, around 36% seen once. There are 13 residues in the CDR3. Trimming pared 0 bases from V and 6 bases from J, leaving 9 bases between. The germline V gene has CDR1 MNHNY and CDR2 SVGAGI (reference sequence). The entry originates in a study of post-analysis software for immune sequencing data. Findings and limits, study-wide: Comparison of patients with controls showed 4 to 6 TRBV segments more frequent in patients, TRBV5-6, TRBV5-1 and TRBV20-1 among them. Strong co-clustering by F measure was seen for same-batch samples. Compared against controls, patients with multiple sclerosis displayed significantly lower normalized Chao1 diversity.

The origin of this receptor is a girl aged 2-17 years with multiple sclerosis. The gene calls are TRBV6-6 and TRBJ2-7, with D possibly TRBD1 on 5 matching bases. The sequenced sample was blood. This chain's CDR3 is CASSYSSRAEQYF. The CDR3 nucleotides read TGTGCCAGCAGTTACTCTTCCAGGGCCGAGCAGTACTTC.